This TCR beta chain was recovered during a study of human T cells and chemical hapten exposure. Indicated time point: patch test 2, 6 weeks after DPC sensitization. The treatment is: therapeutic diphenylcyclopropenone sensitization with weekly scalp DPC. CDR1 LNHNV and CDR2 YYDKDF come from the germline V gene (reference sequence). This CDR3 is built from 14 residues. V gave up 0 bases and J gave up 4 bases, with 9 bases separating them. Single cDNA molecules in the library carried unique molecular identifiers attached during preparation. MiXCR, applied by TCRdb to the RACE reads, yields one record per CDR3 protein. The sample lists about 54,000 distinct CDR3 sequences, less than 10% seen once, with around 1.6% in the top ten.

V and J are TRBV15 and TRBJ1-1; no firm D call. Here the sequenced sample was whole blood, taken in connection with sensitization to the hapten diphenylcyclopropenone (DPC). The clonotype was recovered from a woman in her forties or fifties with alopecia areata. Some clones in this sample may be carry-over from other donors' samples. CDR3 region: CATSRDSTGTEAFF. The CDR3 DNA reads TGTGCCACCAGCAGAGATAGTACCGGCACTGAAGCTTTCTTT.